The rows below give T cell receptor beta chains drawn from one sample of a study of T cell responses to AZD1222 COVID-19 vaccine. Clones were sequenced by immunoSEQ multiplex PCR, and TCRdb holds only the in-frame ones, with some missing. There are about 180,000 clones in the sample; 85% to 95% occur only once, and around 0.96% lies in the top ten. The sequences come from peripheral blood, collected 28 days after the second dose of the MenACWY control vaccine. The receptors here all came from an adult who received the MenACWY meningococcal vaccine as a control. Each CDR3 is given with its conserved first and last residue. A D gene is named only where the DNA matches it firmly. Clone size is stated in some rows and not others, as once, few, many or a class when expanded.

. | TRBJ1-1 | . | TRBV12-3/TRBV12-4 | CASRDTRSTEAFF
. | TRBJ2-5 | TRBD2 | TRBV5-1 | CASSLTAGGETQYF
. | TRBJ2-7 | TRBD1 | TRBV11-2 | CASSLVGQKPYEQYF
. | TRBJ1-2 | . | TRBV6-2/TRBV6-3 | CASSYGSDYGYTF
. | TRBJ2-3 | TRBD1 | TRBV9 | CASSMTPGQGSTDTQYF
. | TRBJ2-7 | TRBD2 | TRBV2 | CASRLRDYPSYEQYF
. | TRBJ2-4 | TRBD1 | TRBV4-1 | CASSQQRTGSKNIQYF
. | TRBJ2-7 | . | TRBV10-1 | CASSESVGTYEQYF
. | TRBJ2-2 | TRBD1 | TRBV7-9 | CASSPGTGYTGELFF
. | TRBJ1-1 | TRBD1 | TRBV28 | CASRPGQTFKLDTEAFF
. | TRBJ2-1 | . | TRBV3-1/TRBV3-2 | CASSLPRLTAGINYNEQFF
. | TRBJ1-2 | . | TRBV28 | CASRIPLGQILHYGYTF
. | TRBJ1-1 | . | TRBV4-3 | CASSRGTMNTEAFF
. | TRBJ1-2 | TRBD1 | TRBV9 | CASSAGQGTNYGYTF
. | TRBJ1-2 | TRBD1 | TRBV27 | CASSLDRGYGYTF
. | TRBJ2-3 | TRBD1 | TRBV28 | CASTLSRDSQYF
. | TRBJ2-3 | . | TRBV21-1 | CASSKERGDTQYF
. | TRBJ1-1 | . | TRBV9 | CASSTAVNTEAFF
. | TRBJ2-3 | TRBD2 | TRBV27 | CASSLGLAGDTQYF
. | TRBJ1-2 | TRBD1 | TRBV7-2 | CASSLAPGGGYSYTF
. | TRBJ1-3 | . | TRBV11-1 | CASSSEGNTIYF
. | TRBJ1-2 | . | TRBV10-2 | CASSPTGAGYTF
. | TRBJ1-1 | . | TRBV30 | CAWMHWNTEAFF
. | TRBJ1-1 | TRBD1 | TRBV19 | CASSWVGQGRTEAFF
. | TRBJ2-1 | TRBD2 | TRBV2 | CATLGQRGPYNEQFF
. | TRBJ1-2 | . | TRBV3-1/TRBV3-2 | CASRGTAGHGYTF
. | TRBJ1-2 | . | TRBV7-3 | CASSPPGVAYGYTF
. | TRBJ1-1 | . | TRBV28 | CASSLGRRNTEAFF
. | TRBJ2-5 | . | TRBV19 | CASSIDRGETQYF
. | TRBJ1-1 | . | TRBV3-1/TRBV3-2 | CASSQGGEAFF
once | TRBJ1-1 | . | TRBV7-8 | CASSLGTVNTEAFF
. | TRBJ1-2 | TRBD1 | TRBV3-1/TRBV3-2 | CASSVATGAGYGYTF
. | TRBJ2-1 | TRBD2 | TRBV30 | CAWSRAGGPYNEQFF
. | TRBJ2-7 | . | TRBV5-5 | CASSLDHLREQYF
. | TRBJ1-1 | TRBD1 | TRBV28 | CASTSRGRVAEAFF
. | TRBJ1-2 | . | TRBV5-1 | CASSPGPSNYGYTF
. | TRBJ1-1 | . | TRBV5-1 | CASSQGQNMNTEAFF
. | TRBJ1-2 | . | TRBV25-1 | CASSGGSGHGYTF
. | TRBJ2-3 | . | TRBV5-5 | CASSLAVRTDTQYF
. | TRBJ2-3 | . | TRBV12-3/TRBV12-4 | CASSLADTQYF
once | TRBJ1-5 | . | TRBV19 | CASTPLIGRGSNQPQHF